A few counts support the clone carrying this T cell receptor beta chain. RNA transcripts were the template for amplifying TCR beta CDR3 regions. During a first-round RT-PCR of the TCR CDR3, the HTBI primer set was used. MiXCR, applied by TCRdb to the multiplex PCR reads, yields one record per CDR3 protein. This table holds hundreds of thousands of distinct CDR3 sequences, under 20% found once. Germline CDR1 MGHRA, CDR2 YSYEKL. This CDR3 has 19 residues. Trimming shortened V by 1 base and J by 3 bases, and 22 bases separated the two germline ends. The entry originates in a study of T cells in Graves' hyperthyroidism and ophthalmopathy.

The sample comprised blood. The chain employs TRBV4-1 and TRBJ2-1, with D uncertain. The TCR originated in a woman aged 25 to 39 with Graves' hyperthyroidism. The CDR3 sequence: CASSQGYFPMTLGYNEQFF. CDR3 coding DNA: TGCGCCAGCAGCCAAGGCTACTTTCCAATGACCCTAGGCTACAATGAGCAGTTCTTC.